One T cell receptor beta chain is described in this entry. Sequencing was performed with immunoSEQ multiplex PCR; in TCRdb, only in-frame clones are kept and a portion is missing. The sample gives about 98,000 clones, about 90% of which show up once; roughly 2.1% is in the top ten. Germline values: CDR1 SGHTA, CDR2 FQGNSA. This CDR3 contains 13 residues. V gave up 5 bases and J gave up 2 bases, with 9 bases separating them. These data come from a study of T cell changes during pregnancy in multiple sclerosis. The sample was peripheral blood, taken after pregnancy. This rearrangement joins TRBV7-2 to TRBJ2-5; possible D gene TRBD1, 6 bases. The source is a female donor in good health, enrolled as a control in a pregnancy study. Written as DNA, the CDR3 is TGTGCCAGCAGCCAAGACAGGCAAGAGACCCAGTACTTC. Its protein is CASSQDRQETQYF.